Reported below is one T cell receptor beta chain. The target antigen is unknown. This sample is part of a study of shared clonotypes between healthy human individuals. This CDR3 is 14 amino acids long. V gave up 5 bases and J gave up 0 bases; unmatched junction bases: 3. Germline CDR1 and CDR2: ENHRY and SYGVKD. Repertoires were generated with immunoSEQ multiplex PCR, while TCRdb's copy carries only in-frame clones and drops some. The sample includes about 2.4 million clones, approximately 90% of them seen just once. Study-level results: Approximately 4.6% of naive CD4 clonotypes were common to a few donors.

This TCR derives from a man aged 18 to 29 in good health. V gene TRBV10-3 combines with J gene TRBJ1-2; 7 nucleotides line up with TRBD1. Sequenced material: naive CD4+ T cells sorted from blood. Subset meaning: CD45RA+ positively selected. The CDR3 region is CAISYTGANYGYTF. Written as DNA, the CDR3 is TGTGCCATCAGTTACACAGGGGCTAACTATGGCTACACCTTC.